The T cell receptor beta chain under discussion was sequenced for a study of T cells in Graves' hyperthyroidism and ophthalmopathy. There were TCR beta CDR3 regions amplified from RNA transcripts. Initially, a first-round RT-PCR of the TCR CDR3 employed the HTBI primer set. TCRdb used MiXCR to reprocess the multiplex PCR reads, holding one entry per CDR3 protein. Of 300,000 to 350,000 distinct CDR3 sequences in the sample, 15% to 20% were seen once. On this clonotype: A junction end diverges from the germline sequence, so it may reflect a read error.

Germline V gene sequence: CDR1 MNHNS, CDR2 SASEGT. The CDR3 covers 14 residues. The V and J genes are TRBV6-1 and TRBJ2-5, with D tentatively TRBD1 (5 bases). The source is a woman in her forties with Graves' ophthalmopathy. Sequencing input: blood. Here the CDR3 DNA reads TGTGCCAGCACGGGCAGATGGGGCAAAGAGACCCAGTATTTC. Amino acid sequence: CASTGRWGKETQYF.